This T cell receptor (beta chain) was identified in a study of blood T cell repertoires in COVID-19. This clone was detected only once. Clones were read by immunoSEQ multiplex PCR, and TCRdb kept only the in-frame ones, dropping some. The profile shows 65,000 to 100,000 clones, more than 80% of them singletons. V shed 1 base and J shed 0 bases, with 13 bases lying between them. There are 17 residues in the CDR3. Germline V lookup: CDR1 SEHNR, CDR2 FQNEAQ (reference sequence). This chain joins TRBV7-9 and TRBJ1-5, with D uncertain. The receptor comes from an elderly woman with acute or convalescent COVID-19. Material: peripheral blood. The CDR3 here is CASSLGSWRDSNQPQHF. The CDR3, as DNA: TGTGCCAGCAGCTTAGGAAGTTGGAGGGATAGCAATCAGCCCCAGCATTTT. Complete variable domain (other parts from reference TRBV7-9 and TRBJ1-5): DTGVSQNPRHKITKRGQNVTFRCDPISEHNRLYWYRQTLGQGPEFLTYFQNEAQLEKSRLLSDRFSAERPKGSFSTLEIQRTEQGDSAMYLCASSLGSWRDSNQPQHFGDGTRLSIL.